Below are 16 T cell receptor beta chains sequenced from a single sample in a study of T-cell reconstitution after alpha-beta-depleted transplantation in children. Researchers prepared the TCRbeta library using unique molecular identifiers, the study reports. TCRdb recomputed calls from the PCR reads with MiXCR, one row per CDR3 protein. The data contain about 980,000 distinct CDR3 sequences, 25% to 30% of them seen just once; the ten biggest clones take up roughly 27%. Material: PBMCs, mostly from graft donor cells, obtained 360 days after TCRalphabeta/CD19-depleted stem cell transplant. These receptors came from a boy in the first two years of life who had a stem cell transplant for SCID, so the T cells may come from the graft donor.

This clonotype has only one observation. This chain joins TRBV11-1 and TRBJ2-1; 9 nucleotides line up with TRBD1. The V and J ends lost 4 bases and 7 bases, in that order; junction bases with no gene match: 11. CDR3 length equals 16 residues. The germline V gene has CDR1 SGHAT and CDR2 FQDESV (reference sequence). The CDR3 DNA reads as TGTGCCAGCAGCTACGGCGACAGGGGGGGCGAGAATGAGCAGTTCTTC. This translates into CASSYGDRGGENEQFF.

This clonotype appeared a few times. The chain couples TRBV7-9 to TRBJ2-7, with a weak D call TRBD2 (5 bases). There are 12 residues in the CDR3. Germline CDR1 is SEHNR and CDR2 is FQNEAQ (reference sequence). The CDR3 loop reads CGAGRTDNEQYF. CDR3 DNA sequence: TGTGGGGCGGGCAGGACTGACAACGAGCAGTACTTC.

The chain recombines TRBV20-1 with TRBJ2-1, with D possibly TRBD2 on 6 matching bases. V was shortened by 1 base and J by 6 bases, with 16 bases between the two germline ends. In germline, CDR1 is DFQATT, CDR2 SNEGSKA (reference sequence). The CDR3 totals 15 residues. CDR3 sequence (DNA): TGCAGTGCTAGAGTAGGTCTAGCGAGGGGCAATGAGCAGTTCTTC. It codes for CSARVGLARGNEQFF.

This chain uses TRBV2 with TRBJ1-2; weak D call: TRBD1 (5 bases). The CDR3 loop spans 14 amino acids. Germline V gene sequence: CDR1 SNHLY, CDR2 FYNNEI. Trimming removed 2 bases at V and 5 bases at J, with 12 bases between. The CDR3 loop reads CASSERGRAYGYTF. DNA of the CDR3: TGTGCCAGCAGTGAAAGGGGCAGGGCGTATGGCTACACCTTC.

The rearrangement joins TRBV7-9 to TRBJ2-1, with D perhaps TRBD2 (6 bases). Germline V gene sequence: CDR1 SEHNR, CDR2 FQNEAQ (reference sequence). Trimming took 1 base from V and 12 from J, leaving 16 bases between them. CDR3 length: 14 residues. The CDR3 DNA follows: TGTGCCAGCAGCTTAGAGGTTAAGACGGGGGTGCAGTTCTTC. Translating gives CASSLEVKTGVQFF.

This rearrangement joins TRBV10-3 to TRBJ2-7, with a possible D match to TRBD1 (6 bases). CDR1 is ENHRY and CDR2 is SYGVKD in the germline V gene. V was cut by 10 bases and J by 5 bases, with 12 bases left in between. The CDR3 has 11 residues. The CDR3 DNA reads as TGTGCCACTACAGGGTACAACGAGCAGTACTTC. Encoded protein: CATTGYNEQYF.

The chain has TRBV5-4 and TRBJ1-1; D may be TRBD1 (6 bases). The CDR3 has 14 residues. Trimming took 5 bases from V and 5 from J, leaving 16 bases between them. The germline V gene encodes CDR1 SGHNT and CDR2 YYREEE (reference sequence). The CDR3 spells CASRGGNRVTEAFF. The CDR3 nucleotides read TGTGCCAGCAGGGGGGGGAACAGGGTAACTGAAGCTTTCTTT.

The rearrangement links TRBV3-1 to TRBJ2-3; a weak D match, TRBD1 (5 bases). V was clipped by 4 bases and J by 1 base, with 12 bases between them. This CDR3 region has 15 residues. Germline lookup yields CDR1 LGHDT and CDR2 YNNKEL (reference sequence). In DNA, the CDR3 is TGTGCCAGCAGCCGTAGGGGTGGTCGCACAGATACGCAGTATTTT. It specifies CASSRRGGRTDTQYF.

The chain employs TRBV24-1 and TRBJ2-2; unclear D gene. This CDR3 contains 12 residues. Germline lookup yields CDR1 KGHDR and CDR2 SFDVKD. Trimming removed 4 bases at V and 13 bases at J, with 12 bases between. The CDR3 bases are TGTGCCACCAGTGACAACGGACGCAGGCTGTTTTTT. Translation: CATSDNGRRLFF.

The chain links TRBV7-6 to TRBJ2-3, with D possibly TRBD1 on 6 matching bases. The V gene's germline CDR1 is SGHVS and CDR2 FNYEAQ. CDR3 length equals 16 residues. Trimming took 1 base from V and 2 from J, leaving 13 bases between them. CDR3 amino acids: CASSLGNRAITDTQYF. CDR3 sequence (DNA): TGTGCCAGCAGCTTAGGAAACAGGGCTATCACAGATACGCAGTATTTT.

This chain links TRBV10-3 with TRBJ2-5; 10 nucleotides line up with TRBD2. This CDR3 has 15 amino acids. V was pared by 2 bases and J by 4 bases, with 4 bases of the junction left unmatched. CDR1 and CDR2 from the germline V gene are ENHRY and SYGVKD. The CDR3 DNA sequence: TGTGCCATCAGTGAGACTAGCGGGGTTACAGAGACCCAGTACTTC. Protein sequence: CAISETSGVTETQYF.

This rearrangement joins TRBV11-2 to TRBJ2-5, with a possible D match to TRBD2 (5 bases). Germline V gene sequence: CDR1 SGHAT, CDR2 FQNNGV. The CDR3 totals 16 residues. With 3 bases removed from V and 4 bases from J, the gap between germline ends came to 18 bases. CDR3 region: CASSFPRASRTETQYF. The CDR3 nucleotides are TGTGCCAGCAGCTTCCCCCGGGCTAGCCGGACAGAGACCCAGTACTTC. The whole variable domain, remainder taken from reference TRBV11-2 and TRBJ2-5, is EAGVAQSPRYKIIEKRQSVAFWCNPISGHATLYWYQQILGQGPKLLIQFQNNGVVDDSQLPKDRFSAERLKGVDSTLKIQPAKLEDSAVYLCASSFPRASRTETQYFGPGTRLLVL.

This chain connects TRBV12-3 or TRBV12-4 to TRBJ2-5; no clear D gene. Trimming pared 3 bases from V and 2 bases from J, leaving 7 bases between. This CDR3 has 13 amino acids. The CDR3 DNA follows: TGTGCCAGCAGTTTTGTGGAACAAGAGACCCAGTACTTC. It encodes CASSFVEQETQYF.

V gene TRBV4-1 combines with J gene TRBJ2-7, with D possibly matching TRBD1 (6 bases). Germline V gene sequence: CDR1 MGHRA, CDR2 YSYEKL. The CDR3 has 15 residues. Between the trimmed V and J ends, which lost 4 bases and 3 bases, there was a span of 16 bases. The CDR3 protein is CASSPRDIQVYEQYF. The CDR3 DNA sequence: TGCGCCAGCAGCCCTAGGGACATCCAGGTCTACGAGCAGTACTTC.

The gene calls are TRBV12-3 or TRBV12-4 and TRBJ2-5, with D possibly being TRBD2 (7 bases). The CDR3 sequence is 15 residues long. V was cut by 1 base and J by 5 bases, with 14 bases left in between. CDR3 coding DNA: TGTGCCAGCAGTTTAGGGGGGGGGCCGTCGGAGACCCAGTACTTC. It specifies CASSLGGGPSETQYF.

This clonotype was detected many times. The chain recombines TRBV12-3 or TRBV12-4 with TRBJ2-5, with D maybe TRBD2 (5 bases). The CDR3 is 13 residues long. Trimming removed 2 bases from V and 6 bases from J, with 10 bases in between. The CDR3 here is CASSLLAIQTQYF. The DNA for the CDR3 is TGTGCCAGCAGTTTACTAGCAATTCAGACCCAGTACTTC.